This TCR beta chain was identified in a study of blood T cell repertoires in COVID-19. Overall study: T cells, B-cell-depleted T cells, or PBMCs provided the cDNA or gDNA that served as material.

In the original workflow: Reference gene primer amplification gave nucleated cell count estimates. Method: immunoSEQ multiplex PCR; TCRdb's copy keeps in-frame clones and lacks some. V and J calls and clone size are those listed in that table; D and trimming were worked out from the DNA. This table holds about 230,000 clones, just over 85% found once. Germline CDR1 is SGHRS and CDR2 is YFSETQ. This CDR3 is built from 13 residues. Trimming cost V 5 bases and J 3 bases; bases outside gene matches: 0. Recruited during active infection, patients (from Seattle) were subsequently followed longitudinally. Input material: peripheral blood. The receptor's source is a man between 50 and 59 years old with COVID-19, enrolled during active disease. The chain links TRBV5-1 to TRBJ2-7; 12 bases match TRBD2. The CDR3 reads CASRTSGSYEQYF. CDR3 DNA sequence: TGCGCCAGCAGGACTAGCGGGAGCTACGAGCAGTACTTC.